This T cell receptor (beta chain) was obtained from a study of T cell changes during pregnancy in multiple sclerosis. In germline, CDR1 is SGHTA, CDR2 FQGTGA. The V and J ends lost 3 bases and 3 bases, in that order; junction bases with no gene match: 4. CDR3 length: 14 amino acids. Some clones are missing from TCRdb's copy, which holds only in-frame ones; the method was immunoSEQ multiplex PCR. The sample lists around 68,000 clones, 90% to 95% occurring once. The chain uses TRBV7-3 and TRBJ2-7; TRBD2 matches at 8 bases. The specimen comprised peripheral blood, sampled after pregnancy. The sequence was obtained from a female donor in good health, enrolled as a control in a pregnancy study. This CDR3 is CASSFGGESYEQYF. As DNA, the CDR3 is TGTGCCAGCAGCTTCGGGGGGGAGAGCTACGAGCAGTACTTC.